This TCR beta chain appears in the sequencing data of a study of neurological immune-mediated disorders. Specified time point: longitudinal time-point 1 (baseline). Preparation of the unsorted libraries drew on 2 million PBMCs stored at -80 C. The CDR3 has 15 amino acids. Germline CDR1 reads SGHTA; CDR2 reads FQGNSA. V trimming: 5 bases; J trimming: 4 bases; junction bases outside the gene matches: 7. This clonotype has at least ten counts. The cDNA was produced through 5'RACE with 10-nucleotide random UMIs. Sequencing runs each yielded over 170 million TCR-beta sequences from 15-18 subjects. TCRdb called the 5' RACE reads again in MiXCR, with one record for every CDR3 protein. The repertoire holds approximately 46,000 distinct CDR3 sequences, with about a tenth as singletons.

This sequence was found in a woman aged 40-49 years in good health. Sequencing was performed on PBMCs. This chain links TRBV7-2 with TRBJ2-3, with 9 bases identical to TRBD2. CDR3 in DNA: TGTGCCAGCAGCCCCCGCGGGGGGGGACCAGATACGCAGTATTTT. It codes for CASSPRGGGPDTQYF. Drawing the rest from reference TRBV7-2 and TRBJ2-3, the complete variable domain is GAGVSQSPSNKVTEKGKDVELRCDPISGHTALYWYRQSLGQGLEFLIYFQGNSAPDKSGLPSDRFSAERTGGSVSTLTIQRTQQEDSAVYLCASSPRGGGPDTQYFGPGTRLTVL.